This T cell receptor beta chain was obtained from a study of T-cell memory formation after mild COVID-19. Regarding the study as a whole: Mostly located in CM and EM were contracting CD4+ clones, with contracting CD8+ clones located in EMRA.

Sample barcodes and UMIs were carried by the TCR alpha and TCR beta cDNA libraries that 5'RACE generated with constant-segment primers. TCRdb independently ran MiXCR on the 5' RACE reads; one entry per CDR3 protein. The sample consists of under 650,000 distinct CDR3 sequences, roughly 18% of them appearing once. This clonotype was seen more than once but under ten times. Its specificity is unknown. The clonotype originates from an adult woman who had mild COVID-19 (a few samples of this study predate the infection). Cell type and time point are not known. Sequences were obtained from PBMCs or a T cell subset sorted from them (not recorded which).

CDR3 sequence (DNA): TGTGCCAGCAGTCGGGCTCTCTACAATCAGCCCCAGCATTTT. Translated, it gives CASSRALYNQPQHF. The chain carries TRBV2 and TRBJ1-5; no clear D. The germline CDR1 and CDR2 sequences are SNHLY and FYNNEI. The CDR3 length is 14 residues. V gave up 5 bases and J gave up 3 bases, with 11 bases separating them.